These 19 T cell receptor beta chains share one sample of origin, sequenced in a study of T cells in Graves' hyperthyroidism and ophthalmopathy. Template material for amplifying TCR beta CDR3 regions consisted of RNA transcripts. The HTBI primer set drove a first-round RT-PCR of the TCR CDR3. Using its own MiXCR run on the multiplex PCR reads, TCRdb lists one record per CDR3 protein. The data contain around 440,000 distinct CDR3 sequences, approximately 14% of them singletons. Sequencing was carried out using blood. Source of these receptors: a woman aged 18 to 35 with Graves' hyperthyroidism.

The chain is built from TRBV4-2 and TRBJ2-6; no firm D call. Trimming removed 0 bases from V and 1 base from J, with 10 bases in between. The CDR3 has 17 amino acids. The germline V gene has CDR1 LGHNA and CDR2 YNFKEQ. This chain's CDR3 is CASSQEFAMSGANVLTF. The CDR3 coding sequence is TGTGCCAGCAGCCAAGAGTTCGCCATGTCTGGGGCCAACGTCCTGACTTTC.

This clonotype was counted many times. This chain's CDR3 is CASSPQGEDYGYTF. CDR3 in DNA: TGTGCCAGCTCACCACAGGGGGAGGACTATGGCTACACCTTC. V usage is TRBV18 and J usage is TRBJ1-2, with D possibly TRBD1 on 6 matching bases. V was trimmed by 1 base and J by 3 bases, leaving 9 bases between them. CDR1 is KGHSH and CDR2 is LQKENI in the germline V gene. This CDR3 contains 14 residues.

This clonotype was detected many times. The chain recombines TRBV20-1 with TRBJ2-1; D could derive from TRBD1 or TRBD2 (6 bases each). CDR3 size: 14 residues. The germline V gene encodes CDR1 DFQATT and CDR2 SNEGSKA (reference sequence). V was pared by 4 bases and J by 0 bases, with 10 bases between. As DNA, the CDR3 is TGCAGTGCTACCGGGGGCCTCTCCTACAATGAGCAGTTCTTC. Its protein product is CSATGGLSYNEQFF.

This clonotype occurred a few times. This rearrangement joins TRBV7-9 to TRBJ2-7, with 10 bases matching TRBD1. Trimming at V came to 4 bases and at J to 2 bases, leaving 5 bases not matched to a gene. Germline values: CDR1 SEHNR, CDR2 FQNEAQ (reference sequence). This CDR3 is 15 amino acids long. The CDR3 DNA is TGTGCCAGCAGCTACCAGGACAGGGGGGCCTACGAGCAGTACTTC. Residues: CASSYQDRGAYEQYF. Based on the CDR3 plus reference TRBV7-9 and TRBJ2-7, the full variable domain is DTGVSQNPRHKITKRGQNVTFRCDPISEHNRLYWYRQTLGQGPEFLTYFQNEAQLEKSRLLSDRFSAERPKGSFSTLEIQRTEQGDSAMYLCASSYQDRGAYEQYFGPGTRLTVT.

This clonotype showed up many times. The V and J genes are TRBV2 and TRBJ2-3, with TRBD2 as a possible D gene (6 bases). Germline V gene sequence: CDR1 SNHLY, CDR2 FYNNEI. Trimming removed 4 bases from V and 5 bases from J, with 10 bases in between. This CDR3 contains 13 residues. CDR3 loop: CASSVAGGDTQYF. The CDR3, as DNA: TGTGCCAGCAGTGTAGCCGGGGGAGATACGCAGTATTTT.

This clonotype has at least ten counts. The rearrangement joins TRBV24-1 to TRBJ2-2, with D tentatively TRBD1 or TRBD2 (5 bases each). This CDR3 comprises 18 residues. The germline V and J ends were trimmed by 5 bases and 7 bases, with 25 bases remaining between them. CDR1 KGHDR and CDR2 SFDVKD come from the germline V gene. CDR3 sequence: CATSGETPGTPFRGELFF. CDR3 in DNA: TGTGCCACCAGTGGGGAAACCCCCGGGACGCCCTTCCGCGGGGAGCTGTTTTTT.

This clonotype was observed at least ten times. Compared with germline, one end of the junction differs, possibly owing to a read error. J is TRBJ1-5 and V is TRBV7-9; no firm D call. Germline-derived CDR1 and CDR2 are SEHNR and FQNEAQ (reference sequence). This CDR3 is built from 14 residues. The CDR3 protein is CANSLEGSYQPQHF. The DNA of the CDR3 is TGTGCCAACAGCTTAGAGGGCAGTTATCAGCCCCAGCATTTT.

This clonotype occurred many times. V gene TRBV5-1 combines with J gene TRBJ2-1; 12 bases are a match to TRBD2. The length of the CDR3 is 20 residues. With V trimmed by 1 base and J by 0 bases, 11 bases remained unmatched. The germline V gene has CDR1 SGHRS and CDR2 YFSETQ. CDR3 nucleotide sequence: TGCGCCAGCAGCTTGTCCCCTAGCGGGGGGGGCCACGGCTCCTACAATGAGCAGTTCTTC. It is translated as CASSLSPSGGGHGSYNEQFF.

The genes are TRBV18 and TRBJ2-6; 7 bases line up with TRBD2. The CDR3 contains 18 residues. Germline CDR1 reads KGHSH; CDR2 reads LQKENI. The ends lost 2 bases at V and 0 bases at J; junction bases unmatched: 7. The CDR3 DNA is TGTGCCAGCTCACCATTTCTAGCGGCAAGCTCTGGGGCCAACGTCCTGACTTTC. As protein: CASSPFLAASSGANVLTF.

This clonotype was detected a few times. The chain employs TRBV6-4 and TRBJ1-2, with D possibly matching TRBD1 (6 bases). The V gene's germline CDR1 is MRHNA and CDR2 SNTAGT. V lost 6 bases to trimming and J lost 4 bases, with 15 bases between them. This CDR3 region has 14 residues. CDR3 loop: CASSLIGGGYGYTF. In nucleotides, the CDR3 is TGTGCCAGCAGCCTCATCGGGGGCGGCTATGGCTACACCTTC.

This clonotype has ten or more counts. The CDR3 DNA sequence: TGCAGTGCGCCAGGGATACAAGAGACCCAGTACTTC. This sequence encodes CSAPGIQETQYF. This chain links TRBV20-1 with TRBJ2-5; perhaps TRBD1 as D (5 bases). The CDR3 loop spans 12 amino acids. Germline CDR1 and CDR2: DFQATT and SNEGSKA (reference sequence). Trimming took 6 bases from V and 2 from J, leaving 10 bases between them.

The rearrangement joins TRBV9 to TRBJ2-1; D unclear. The CDR3 spans 13 residues. V gave up 0 bases and J gave up 4 bases, with 5 bases separating them. CDR1 is SGDLS, CDR2 YYNGEE, per germline. DNA of the CDR3: TGTGCCAGCAGCGTAGCCCAGTACAATGAGCAGTTCTTC. This gives the protein CASSVAQYNEQFF.

This sequence joins TRBV20-1 and TRBJ1-6; 12 bases align to TRBD1. The J segment lost 2 bases and the V segment lost 1 base, leaving 6 bases of the junction unmatched. CDR1 is DFQATT, CDR2 SNEGSKA, per germline (reference sequence). The length of the CDR3 is 18 residues. DNA for the CDR3: TGCAGTGCTAGAGTTGGGGACAGGGGGCCTCCCTATAATTCACCCCTCCACTTT. Protein product: CSARVGDRGPPYNSPLHF.

This clonotype has at least ten counts. This rearrangement joins TRBV20-1 to TRBJ2-1; D remains unclear. Germline lookup yields CDR1 DFQATT and CDR2 SNEGSKA (reference sequence). The length of the CDR3 is 13 residues. Trimming took 0 bases from V and 5 from J, leaving 8 bases between them. The CDR3 nucleotides are TGCAGTGCTAGAGATCTAGGAAACAATGAGCAGTTCTTC. Encoded protein: CSARDLGNNEQFF.

This clonotype has just a few counts. A much larger clone sits a single nucleotide away, making a read error possible. This CDR3 is missing its conserved last phenylalanine or tryptophan, likely due to a read error. The chain employs TRBV2 and TRBJ2-7; 9 nucleotides align to TRBD2. CDR1 and CDR2 (germline): SNHLY, FYNNEI. J was trimmed by 6 bases and V by 6 bases; bases with no gene match: 9. The CDR3 totals 14 residues. DNA for the CDR3: TGTGCCAGCAGAGCGCGGGAGGGCCAGGGCGAGCAGTACCTC. Protein product: CASRAREGQGEQYL.

This chain links TRBV20-1 with TRBJ1-1, with D unclear. Trimming removed 3 bases at V and 1 base at J, with 6 bases between. The CDR3 totals 12 residues. Per the germline V gene, CDR1 is DFQATT and CDR2 is SNEGSKA (reference sequence). The CDR3, as DNA: TGCAGTGCTAGGGGTGGGAACACTGAAGCTTTCTTT. This gives the protein CSARGGNTEAFF.

This clonotype showed up just a few times. For the CDR3, the DNA is TGTGCCAGCAGCTCGATCTTCTTC. It translates to CASSSIFF. The gene calls are TRBV6-1 and TRBJ2-1; D unresolved. Germline V CDR1 and CDR2: MNHNS, SASEGT. Deletions cut 6 bases from V and 16 bases from J, with 7 bases between. The length of the CDR3 is 8 residues.

V and J are TRBV6-2 or TRBV6-3 and TRBJ1-2, with 10 bases lining up with TRBD1. V was clipped by 2 bases and J by 6 bases; unmatched bases: 21. The CDR3 has 20 amino acids. CDR1 is MNHEY, CDR2 SVGEGT, per germline. This chain's CDR3 is CASSYHTLPGQGSFKDGYTF. CDR3 nucleotide sequence: TGTGCCAGCAGTTACCACACACTTCCGGGACAGGGGTCGTTTAAGGATGGCTACACCTTC.

Many counts were recorded for this clonotype. The chain uses TRBV28 and TRBJ2-7; 7 bases fit TRBD1. The CDR3 is 15 residues long. The V segment lost 6 bases and the J segment 1 base; nucleotides outside the gene matches: 9. Germline lookup yields CDR1 MDHEN and CDR2 SYDVKM. In nucleotides, the CDR3 is TGTGCCAGCAGCGTCCCGGGACAGTTATCCTACGAGCAGTACTTC. Encoded protein: CASSVPGQLSYEQYF. The complete variable domain, with remaining parts taken from reference TRBV28 and TRBJ2-7, reads DVKVTQSSRYLVKRTGEKVFLECVQDMDHENMFWYRQDPGLGLRLIYFSYDVKMKEKGDIPEGYSVSREKKERFSLILESASTNQTSMYLCASSVPGQLSYEQYFGPGTRLTVT.